This T cell receptor (beta chain) derives from a study of cytomegalovirus exposure and HLA in healthy donors. Overall study findings and caveats: Most CMV-associated TCR beta chains appeared HLA-restricted in a later analysis. Sequences of the TCR beta chain were said to predict the HLA-A and HLA-B alleles of most subjects accurately. For most TCR beta V segments, an earlier analysis put the productive rate at about 87% or about 30% of the time.

Healthy individuals who donated bone marrow served as the donors. Germline V CDR1 and CDR2: GTSNPN, SVGIG (reference sequence). The CDR3 sequence is 12 residues long. Trimming cost V 0 bases and J 12 bases; bases outside gene matches: 5. On this clone itself: Its antigen is still unknown.

60 Vbeta and 13 Jbeta primers were used in PCR. TCRdb's copy holds only in-frame clones and misses some; the assay was immunoSEQ multiplex PCR. The data show about 110,000 clones, 65% to 80% seen once. The V call is TRBV30, the J call TRBJ2-1, with 7 bases matching TRBD1. The specimen was PBMCs. The receptor was derived from a woman between 50 and 59 years old in good health and CMV-seropositive. CDR3 region: CAWSVRGDRQFF. The CDR3 DNA is TGTGCCTGGAGTGTAAGAGGGGACAGGCAGTTCTTC.